The 21 T cell receptor beta chains below come from one sample, sequenced in a study of T cell changes during pregnancy in multiple sclerosis. TCRdb's copy holds only in-frame clones and misses some; the assay was immunoSEQ multiplex PCR. This sample has some 80,000 clones, with approximately 95% found just once. The source material was CD4+ T cells from peripheral blood mononuclear cells, sampled after pregnancy. The receptors stem from a female donor with multiple sclerosis, enrolled in a pregnancy study.

This clone showed up just a few times. The chain's CDR3 is CASTLSGDTEAFF. For the CDR3, the DNA is TGTGCCAGCACCCTAAGCGGAGACACTGAAGCTTTCTTT. This chain uses TRBV6-6 with TRBJ1-1; D remains ambiguous. The V end lost 7 bases, the J end lost 3 bases, and 12 bases lay between the germline ends. Looked up from germline, CDR1 is MNHNY and CDR2 is SVGAGI (reference sequence). There are 13 residues in the CDR3.

J is TRBJ2-7 and V is TRBV7-9, with a weak D call TRBD2 (5 bases). Germline-derived CDR1 and CDR2 are SEHNR and FQNEAQ (reference sequence). The V and J ends lost 1 base and 6 bases respectively, with 16 bases between them. The CDR3 is 15 residues long. CDR3 in amino acids: CASSLDGITTLEQYF. In DNA, the CDR3 is TGTGCCAGCAGCTTAGACGGGATTACGACTCTCGAGCAGTACTTC.

This chain joins TRBV5-1 and TRBJ1-5; the match to TRBD1 covers 8 bases. The J segment lost 5 bases and the V segment lost 3 bases, leaving 4 bases of the junction unmatched. The CDR3 consists of 14 residues. Looked up from germline, CDR1 is SGHRS and CDR2 is YFSETQ. The CDR3: CASSSGGDDQPQHF. DNA of the CDR3: TGCGCCAGCAGCTCAGGGGGCGATGATCAGCCCCAGCATTTT.

The rearrangement uses TRBV29-1 and TRBJ2-7; 7 nucleotides align to TRBD1. Germline V gene sequence: CDR1 SQVTM, CDR2 ANQGSEA. The CDR3 is made up of 10 amino acids. Trimming removed 6 bases from V and 6 bases from J; junction bases left unmatched: 2. CDR3 nucleotides: TGCAGCGTGACAGGGTCCGAGCAGTACTTC. Translation: CSVTGSEQYF.

The V and J genes are TRBV14 and TRBJ2-7, with 9 bases lining up with TRBD1. The CDR3 spans 13 residues. Germline CDR1 SGHDN, CDR2 FVKESK. Germline trimming cut 5 bases from V and 6 bases from J; bases unmatched to any gene: 5. This chain's CDR3 is CASSATGGGEQYF. In DNA form, the CDR3 reads TGTGCCAGCAGCGCAACAGGGGGCGGCGAGCAGTACTTC.

Concerning this clone itself: The same CDR3 arises from other DNA sequences in this sample as well. The chain links TRBV28 to TRBJ2-7; no definite D call. The germline V gene encodes CDR1 MDHEN and CDR2 SYDVKM. This CDR3 region has 11 residues. V was pared by 4 bases and J by 3 bases, with 4 bases between. CDR3 nucleotides: TGTGCCAGCAGTTCTTACTACGAGCAGTACTTC. It is translated as CASSSYYEQYF.

This clone came up a few times. V and J are TRBV28 and TRBJ2-1; D remains ambiguous. Per the germline V gene, CDR1 is MDHEN and CDR2 is SYDVKM. V was cut by 6 bases and J by 0 bases, with 18 bases left in between. This CDR3 contains 17 residues. CDR3 nucleotide sequence: TGTGCCAGCAGCCCCACCGGGTTCCAGAGCTCCTACAATGAGCAGTTCTTC. Translation: CASSPTGFQSSYNEQFF.

CDR3 amino acids: CASSLGQGSSQETQYF. For the CDR3, the DNA is TGTGCCAGCAGCTTAGGACAGGGGAGCTCCCAAGAGACCCAGTACTTC. This chain uses TRBV11-3 with TRBJ2-5; TRBD1 agrees at 8 bases. J was trimmed by 1 base and V by 1 base; bases with no gene match: 5. The germline V gene encodes CDR1 SGHNT and CDR2 YENEEA. This CDR3 has 16 amino acids.

This chain uses TRBV7-9 with TRBJ2-3, with 9 bases lining up with TRBD2. Germline CDR1 SEHNR, CDR2 FQNEAQ (reference sequence). The CDR3 is 17 amino acids. J gave up 2 bases and V 5 bases, and 11 bases lay outside the gene matches. This CDR3 reads CASSPHKTSGLTDTQYF. Written as DNA, the CDR3 is TGTGCCAGCAGCCCGCACAAGACTAGCGGCCTCACAGATACGCAGTATTTT.

This chain links TRBV6-1 with TRBJ2-2, with no clear D. Trimming left V 6 bases short and J 3 bases short, with 8 bases between. Germline loops: CDR1 MNHNS, CDR2 SASEGT. The CDR3 spans 13 residues. The CDR3 protein is CASSRPHTGELFF. CDR3 nucleotide sequence: TGTGCCAGCAGCCGTCCCCACACCGGGGAGCTGTTTTTT.

The chain links TRBV18 to TRBJ2-2; TRBD2 agrees at 8 bases. Germline CDR1 and CDR2: KGHSH and LQKENI. The CDR3 has 17 amino acids. V dropped 2 bases and J dropped 0; count of bases not matched to a gene: 5. CDR3 in DNA: TGTGCCAGCTCACCATTGGCGGGAGGACCGAACACCGGGGAGCTGTTTTTT. Residues: CASSPLAGGPNTGELFF.

The CDR3, as DNA: TGTGCCAGCGCCTTCCAGGGAAACATTCAGTACTTC. Protein: CASAFQGNIQYF. The chain recombines TRBV28 with TRBJ2-4; D might be TRBD1 (5 bases). Germline CDR1 is MDHEN and CDR2 is SYDVKM. The CDR3 length is 12 residues. V was pared by 8 bases and J by 6 bases, with 11 bases between.

The chain couples TRBV9 to TRBJ2-1; D gene uncertain. This CDR3 comprises 13 residues. V lost 0 bases and J 9 bases, leaving 10 bases between the germline ends. Germline values: CDR1 SGDLS, CDR2 YYNGEE. The CDR3 DNA sequence: TGTGCCAGCAGCGTAGCTACAGTTGGTGAGCAGTTCTTC. Its protein is CASSVATVGEQFF.

The chain joins TRBV30 to TRBJ2-3; a weak D match, TRBD1 (6 bases). Germline V gives CDR1 GTSNPN, CDR2 SVGIG (reference sequence). The CDR3 runs 15 residues. V was pared by 0 bases and J by 4 bases, with 14 bases between. DNA of the CDR3: TGTGCCTGGAGTGTACCCACCCAGGGGTCAGATACGCAGTATTTT. Translating it yields CAWSVPTQGSDTQYF.

The chain couples TRBV7-9 to TRBJ1-1, with no clear D. Trimming cost V 3 bases and J 0 bases, with 11 bases left between them. Germline V lookup: CDR1 SEHNR, CDR2 FQNEAQ (reference sequence). The CDR3 consists of 15 residues. In DNA form, the CDR3 reads TGTGCCAGCAGCTTGCCCTCTGGAGTGAACACTGAAGCTTTCTTT. As protein: CASSLPSGVNTEAFF.

J is TRBJ1-3 and V is TRBV28; 10 bases align to TRBD1. The CDR3 runs 16 residues. J was trimmed by 0 bases and V by 8 bases; bases with no gene match: 7. From germline, CDR1 is MDHEN and CDR2 SYDVKM. In DNA form, the CDR3 reads TGTGCCAGCGAACCCGGACAGGGGGTCTCTGGAAACACCATATATTTT. Encoded protein: CASEPGQGVSGNTIYF.

V gene TRBV19 combines with J gene TRBJ1-1; D might be TRBD1 (5 bases). V was shortened by 6 bases and J by 6 bases, with 17 bases between the two germline ends. CDR1 and CDR2 from the germline V gene are LNHDA and SQIVND (reference sequence). The CDR3 is 14 residues long. CDR3 loop: CASRPQGAGSEAFF. The CDR3 DNA reads as TGTGCCAGTAGGCCGCAGGGCGCGGGGTCTGAAGCTTTCTTT.

The chain employs TRBV21-1 and TRBJ1-4. TRBV21-1 is termed a pseudogene. CDR3 length equals 12 residues. The CDR3 loop is CASSKATGKLFF. Here the CDR3 DNA reads TGTGCCAGCAGCAAAGCGACTGGGAAACTGTTTTTT.

The rearrangement links TRBV11-2 to TRBJ2-2; TRBD2 might be the D (6 bases). From germline, CDR1 is SGHAT and CDR2 FQNNGV. Deletions cut 6 bases from V and 4 bases from J, with 15 bases between. CDR3 size: 15 residues. The CDR3 here is CASRESGVVTGELFF. Here the CDR3 DNA reads TGTGCCAGCAGGGAATCGGGGGTCGTCACCGGGGAGCTGTTTTTT.

The J gene is TRBJ2-5, the V gene TRBV5-1; TRBD2 agrees at 13 bases. V shed 4 bases and J 3 bases; nucleotides not matched to a gene: 3. The germline V gene encodes CDR1 SGHRS and CDR2 YFSETQ. The CDR3 length is 15 residues. CDR3 residues: CASSSGLAGEETQYF. In nucleotides, the CDR3 is TGCGCCAGCAGCAGTGGACTAGCGGGAGAAGAGACCCAGTACTTC.

The J gene is TRBJ2-7, the V gene TRBV28; 8 positions agree with TRBD1. CDR1 is MDHEN and CDR2 is SYDVKM in the germline V gene. CDR3 length: 14 amino acids. The trim removed 6 bases at V and 8 bases at J, leaving 12 bases unmatched. The CDR3 DNA follows: TGTGCCAGCAGCTTGACCGGACAGGGTTCGAAGCAGTACTTC. This gives the protein CASSLTGQGSKQYF.